Below are 26 T cell receptor beta chains sequenced from a single sample in a study of neoadjuvant anti-PD-1 for oral cavity cancer. Here immunoSEQ multiplex PCR was the method, and the copy in TCRdb shows in-frame clones only, minus some. The repertoire holds roughly 13,000 clones, with around 56% as singletons. Here the sequenced sample was tumor tissue, taken before nivolumab (anti-PD-1) treatment. The source is a person aged 35 to 85 with oral cavity squamous cell carcinoma.

J is TRBJ2-2 and V is TRBV18; no firm D call. This CDR3 comprises 16 residues. The V gene lost 0 bases and the J gene lost 0 bases, with 8 bases spanning the gap. Germline V gene sequence: CDR1 KGHSH, CDR2 LQKENI. DNA of the CDR3: TGTGCCAGCTCACCACCCGAGGTGTCGAACACCGGGGAGCTGTTTTTT. Encoded protein: CASSPPEVSNTGELFF.

The chain employs TRBV30 and TRBJ2-1, with TRBD2 as a possible D gene (5 bases). This CDR3 has 16 residues. The germline V and J ends were trimmed by 4 bases and 4 bases, with 20 bases remaining between them. CDR1 is GTSNPN and CDR2 is SVGIG in the germline V gene (reference sequence). CDR3 sequence reads: CAWTKMGAGVYNEQFF. The CDR3 DNA reads as TGTGCCTGGACCAAAATGGGCGCGGGTGTGTACAATGAGCAGTTCTTC.

The chain carries TRBV6-5 and TRBJ2-7; 11 bases agree with TRBD1. The trim removed 6 bases at V and 3 bases at J, leaving 4 bases unmatched. CDR3 length: 14 amino acids. Germline V gene sequence: CDR1 MNHEY, CDR2 SVGAGI. The CDR3 DNA sequence: TGTGCCAGCAGGGCCGGGACAGGGGGCTACGAGCAGTACTTC. Translated, it gives CASRAGTGGYEQYF.

The V and J genes are TRBV5-4 and TRBJ1-1; D not resolved. Germline CDR1 reads SGHNT; CDR2 reads YYREEE (reference sequence). Deletions cut 0 bases from V and 5 bases from J, with 14 bases between. The CDR3 totals 15 residues. The CDR3 sequence is CASSLDAGVGTEAFF. The CDR3 DNA reads as TGTGCCAGCAGCTTGGATGCGGGAGTTGGAACTGAAGCTTTCTTT.

Only a few counts were recorded for this clone. CDR3 loop: CASIETSGRAREQYF. As DNA, the CDR3 is TGTGCCAGCATCGAGACTAGCGGGAGGGCCCGCGAGCAGTACTTC. V and J are TRBV27 and TRBJ2-7; 14 nucleotides agree with TRBD2. The germline gives CDR1 MNHEY, CDR2 SMNVEV (reference sequence). The J segment lost 6 bases and the V segment lost 7 bases, leaving 8 bases of the junction unmatched. CDR3 length: 15 amino acids.

The V call is TRBV5-4, the J call TRBJ2-4; TRBD1 matches 8 bases. Germline assignment: CDR1 SGHNT and CDR2 YYREEE (reference sequence). Unmatched junction bases numbered 5, after V lost 4 bases and J lost 5 bases. The length of the CDR3 is 14 residues. CDR3 protein: CASSSDRGENIQYF. The CDR3 nucleotides are TGTGCCAGCAGCAGCGACAGGGGAGAAAACATTCAGTACTTC.

The gene calls are TRBV27 and TRBJ2-2, with D unclear. This CDR3 contains 13 residues. V gave up 0 bases and J gave up 1 base, with 0 bases separating them. Germline-derived CDR1 and CDR2 are MNHEY and SMNVEV (reference sequence). The CDR3: CASSLSNTGELFF. In DNA form, the CDR3 reads TGTGCCAGCAGTTTATCGAACACCGGGGAGCTGTTTTTT.

Only a few counts were recorded for this clone. This chain joins TRBV9 and TRBJ1-2; D call uncertain. This CDR3 contains 14 residues. Per germline, CDR1 SGDLS and CDR2 YYNGEE. V shed 3 bases and J shed 3 bases, with 12 bases lying between them. The CDR3 coding sequence is TGTGCCAGCAGCGCAACCCCTGGGCACTATGGCTACACCTTC. Protein sequence: CASSATPGHYGYTF.

J is TRBJ2-7 and V is TRBV14, with D tentatively TRBD1 (6 bases). CDR1 is SGHDN and CDR2 is FVKESK in the germline V gene. Trimming removed 1 base from V and 2 bases from J, with 12 bases in between. The CDR3 has 15 residues. The CDR3 spells CASSQGWGLTYEQYF. In DNA, the CDR3 is TGTGCCAGCAGCCAAGGTTGGGGGCTTACCTACGAGCAGTACTTC.

V usage is TRBV6-7 and J usage is TRBJ2-7, with a tentative D call TRBD2 (6 bases). TRBV6-7 is an ORF, and what it does is uncertain. Deletions cut 5 bases from V and 6 bases from J, with 20 bases between. The CDR3 is made up of 15 amino acids. The DNA of the CDR3 is TGTGCCAGCAGTCACCCCGGGGGTCTCCACCCCGAGCAGTACTTC. Translating gives CASSHPGGLHPEQYF.

Written as DNA, the CDR3 is TGTGCCAGCAGCTATGGACAGGCCGAAGGCCTACACGAGCAGTACTTC. Translating it yields CASSYGQAEGLHEQYF. The chain is built from TRBV7-9 and TRBJ2-7, with 7 bases matching TRBD1. This CDR3 spans 16 amino acids. Per the germline V gene, CDR1 is SEHNR and CDR2 is FQNEAQ (reference sequence). The junction had 14 bases not matched to a gene; V was cut back by 4 bases and J by 5 bases.

This clone was found a few times. The chain carries TRBV11-2 and TRBJ2-3; no clear D. V shed 5 bases and J shed 2 bases, with 11 bases lying between them. The CDR3 sequence is 14 residues long. Looked up from germline, CDR1 is SGHAT and CDR2 is FQNNGV. The CDR3 region has the DNA TGTGCCAGCAGCCTGATGTACTACACAGATACGCAGTATTTT. Encoded protein: CASSLMYYTDTQYF.

The chain uses TRBV14 and TRBJ2-7, with D perhaps matching TRBD1 (6 bases). The CDR3 covers 18 residues. V lost 4 bases and J 4 bases, leaving 26 bases between the germline ends. Germline V lookup: CDR1 SGHDN, CDR2 FVKESK. CDR3 sequence (DNA): TGTGCCAGCAGCCCAAAATCGAGCTCGGCTGCCAGGGGATACGAGCAGTACTTC. Amino acid sequence: CASSPKSSSAARGYEQYF.

V gene TRBV5-1 combines with J gene TRBJ2-1; D is perhaps TRBD2 (5 bases). The germline V and J ends were trimmed by 4 bases and 7 bases, with 21 bases remaining between them. The CDR3 consists of 16 residues. Looked up from germline, CDR1 is SGHRS and CDR2 is YFSETQ. The CDR3 loop reads CASSPTTFLSGNEQFF. The CDR3 DNA reads TGCGCCAGCAGCCCGACCACCTTTCTTTCGGGGAATGAGCAGTTCTTC.

The chain combines TRBV21-1 with TRBJ2-1; the D segment call TRBD2 is taken from the table without a DNA check. TRBV21-1 counts as a pseudogene. The CDR3 loop spans 21 amino acids. As DNA, the CDR3 is TGTGCCAGCAGCAACCTCCTACTCCGTAGCGGCGCGGGAGGGGGGTGGAATGAGCAGTTCTTC. Translated: CASSNLLLRSGAGGGWNEQFF.

This clone came up a few times. The V and J genes are TRBV7-9 and TRBJ2-3; a weak D match, TRBD2 (5 bases). CDR1 is SEHNR, CDR2 FQNEAQ, per germline (reference sequence). This CDR3 has 17 residues. Trimming took 5 bases from V and 7 from J, leaving 25 bases between them. CDR3 region: CASSVETLDRSTNTQYF. In DNA, the CDR3 is TGTGCCAGCAGCGTCGAAACACTAGATCGGTCCACGAATACGCAGTATTTT.

This clone came up once. The V and J genes are TRBV18 and TRBJ2-1; perhaps TRBD1 as D (5 bases). CDR1 is KGHSH, CDR2 LQKENI, per germline. V was trimmed by 5 bases and J by 4 bases, leaving 18 bases between them. CDR3 length: 16 residues. CDR3 in DNA: TGTGCCAGCTCAAATTATAAACAGGTCGGGTACAATGAGCAGTTCTTC. It encodes CASSNYKQVGYNEQFF.

This clone was counted a few times. The chain couples TRBV4-2 to TRBJ2-2, with D tentatively TRBD1 (5 bases). This CDR3 is built from 16 residues. Per germline, CDR1 LGHNA and CDR2 YNFKEQ. V lost 4 bases, J lost 1 base, and 13 bases lay in between. CDR3 sequence reads: CASSLRTGLNTGELFF. Here the CDR3 DNA reads TGTGCCAGCAGCCTAAGAACAGGCCTGAACACCGGGGAGCTGTTTTTT.

The rearrangement joins TRBV15 to TRBJ1-1; tentatively, D is TRBD1 (6 bases). There are 13 residues in the CDR3. Germline assignment: CDR1 LNHNV and CDR2 YYDKDF (reference sequence). Trimming took 6 bases from V and 1 from J, leaving 9 bases between them. In nucleotides, the CDR3 is TGTGCCACCAGTCGACAGGCGAACACTGAAGCTTTCTTT. Its protein product is CATSRQANTEAFF.

This CDR3 reads CATGPRGGDTEAFF. The DNA of the CDR3 is TGTGCCACCGGGCCCCGGGGGGGAGACACTGAAGCTTTCTTT. The chain couples TRBV19 to TRBJ1-1, with TRBD1 as a possible D gene (5 bases). The CDR3 covers 14 residues. Germline V gene lookup returns CDR1 LNHDA and CDR2 SQIVND (reference sequence). The germline V and J ends were trimmed by 10 bases and 3 bases, with 18 bases remaining between them.

V is TRBV11-2 and J is TRBJ2-3; 11 bases line up with TRBD2. CDR1 and CDR2 from the germline V gene are SGHAT and FQNNGV. The CDR3 runs 16 residues. V shed 3 bases and J 3 bases; nucleotides not matched to a gene: 5. For the CDR3, the DNA is TGTGCCAGCAGCTTTATAGCGGGAGGGAGGACAGATACGCAGTATTTT. Amino acid sequence: CASSFIAGGRTDTQYF.

The CDR3 coding sequence is TGTGCCAGCAGTCGGACAGGGAGTCGGTTGGGGTATGGCTACACCTTC. Its protein is CASSRTGSRLGYGYTF. The chain joins TRBV28 to TRBJ1-2; 8 bases fit TRBD1. CDR3 length equals 16 residues. Trimming took 5 bases from V and 5 from J; bases not matched to a gene: 13. CDR1 is MDHEN, CDR2 SYDVKM, per germline.

The chain has TRBV19 and TRBJ1-2; the D gene is possibly TRBD1 (5 bases). This CDR3 contains 15 residues. V was clipped by 2 bases and J by 4 bases, with 14 bases between them. In germline, CDR1 is LNHDA, CDR2 SQIVND (reference sequence). CDR3 DNA sequence: TGTGCCAGTAGTATATTCGGGGCCATCCCCTATGGCTACACCTTC. Translating it yields CASSIFGAIPYGYTF. Based on the CDR3 plus reference TRBV19 and TRBJ1-2, the full variable domain is DGGITQSPKYLFRKEGQNVTLSCEQNLNHDAMYWYRQDPGQGLRLIYYSQIVNDFQKGDIAEGYSVSREKKESFPLTVTSAQKNPTAFYLCASSIFGAIPYGYTFGSGTRLTVV.

A word on this clone: An end of the junction does not agree with germline; a read error may underlie this. This chain joins TRBV7-7 and TRBJ2-5, with D possibly being TRBD2 (6 bases). Germline-derived CDR1 and CDR2 are SSHAT and FNYEAQ (reference sequence). The CDR3 length is 17 residues. The CDR3 DNA reads TGTGCTAGCAGCTCCACGCGGGGTGGGATTGATTCGGAGACCCAGTACTTC. Protein: CASSSTRGGIDSETQYF.

As DNA, the CDR3 is TGCGCCAGCAGCTTTAGCGGGCCGGCGAACACCGGGGAGCTGTTTTTT. Translated, it gives CASSFSGPANTGELFF. The chain uses TRBV5-1 and TRBJ2-2; 7 bases align to TRBD2. Germline CDR1 SGHRS, CDR2 YFSETQ. The CDR3 loop spans 16 amino acids. Trimming took 2 bases from V and 0 from J; bases not matched to a gene: 4.

This sequence joins TRBV5-1 and TRBJ1-2; D gene ambiguous. The CDR3 has 12 residues. Trimming cost V 4 bases and J 3 bases, with 7 bases left between them. Germline V gene lookup returns CDR1 SGHRS and CDR2 YFSETQ. The CDR3: CASSMTDYGYTF. The CDR3 DNA follows: TGCGCCAGCAGCATGACGGACTATGGCTACACCTTC.